The 14 T cell receptor beta chains below come from one sample, sequenced in a study of cytomegalovirus exposure and HLA in healthy donors. The PCR used 60 Vbeta and 13 Jbeta primers. Using immunoSEQ multiplex PCR, the repertoire was profiled, and TCRdb retains in-frame clones only, with some absent. Of over 90,000 clones listed, 60% to 75% are singletons. The sequencing input was PBMCs. The receptors derive from a woman aged 70-85 years in good health and CMV-seropositive.

The chain links TRBV7-8 to TRBJ2-3; possibly TRBD2 for D (6 bases). Per germline, CDR1 SGHVS and CDR2 FQNEAQ. The length of the CDR3 is 15 residues. Trimming left V 3 bases short and J 4 bases short, with 14 bases between. The DNA for the CDR3 is TGTGCCAGCAGCTTTAGGAGCGGGCGGGCAGATACGCAGTATTTT. It translates to CASSFRSGRADTQYF.

CDR3 bases: TGTGCCAGCAGTCCCCAGGGGGGATTCGCCAAAAACATTCAGTACTTC. Protein product: CASSPQGGFAKNIQYF. This sequence joins TRBV28 and TRBJ2-4; tentatively, D is TRBD1 (7 bases). The V end lost 5 bases, the J end lost 1 base, and 15 bases lay between the germline ends. The V gene's germline CDR1 is MDHEN and CDR2 SYDVKM. The CDR3 is 16 amino acids.

The chain couples TRBV19 to TRBJ2-2; D is ambiguous. Germline V CDR1 and CDR2: LNHDA, SQIVND (reference sequence). Trimming shortened V by 7 bases and J by 1 base, and 7 bases separated the two germline ends. The CDR3 covers 13 residues. The chain's CDR3 is CASNAMNTGELFF. CDR3 coding DNA: TGTGCCAGTAATGCGATGAACACCGGGGAGCTGTTTTTT.

J is TRBJ2-3 and V is TRBV7-2, with 9 bases lining up with TRBD2. CDR3 length: 17 amino acids. V shed 1 base and J 2 bases; nucleotides not matched to a gene: 7. Germline CDR1 SGHTA, CDR2 FQGNSA. The CDR3 region is CASSLGHSGGITDTQYF. CDR3 in DNA: TGTGCCAGCAGCTTAGGGCATAGCGGGGGAATCACAGATACGCAGTATTTT.

The chain joins TRBV10-3 to TRBJ1-4, with D unresolved. The V end was cut by 3 bases, the J end by 4 bases, with 12 bases between. CDR1 is ENHRY, CDR2 SYGVKD, per germline. CDR3 length: 15 residues. CDR3 nucleotides: TGTGCCATCAGTGACTTCAACAGCGGTAATGAAAAACTGTTTTTT. Translated, it gives CAISDFNSGNEKLFF.

Here the CDR3 reads CASRLVPLNSGNTIYF. The CDR3 DNA reads TGCGCCAGCCGACTGGTGCCCTTAAACTCTGGAAACACCATATATTTT. The chain uses TRBV5-1 and TRBJ1-3; no clear D gene. Looked up from germline, CDR1 is SGHRS and CDR2 is YFSETQ. There are 16 residues in the CDR3. The V end was cut by 7 bases, the J end by 0 bases, with 17 bases between.

The rearrangement links TRBV5-1 to TRBJ2-2, with D possibly matching TRBD2 (5 bases). V was shortened by 0 bases and J by 6 bases, with 15 bases between the two germline ends. Germline lookup yields CDR1 SGHRS and CDR2 YFSETQ. The CDR3 sequence is 16 residues long. Here the CDR3 reads CASSLEPLRRSGELFF. CDR3 DNA sequence: TGCGCCAGCAGCTTGGAACCGCTTAGGAGGTCCGGGGAGCTGTTTTTT. Drawing the rest from reference TRBV5-1 and TRBJ2-2, the complete variable domain is KAGVTQTPRYLIKTRGQQVTLSCSPISGHRSVSWYQQTPGQGLQFLFEYFSETQRNKGNFPGRFSGRQFSNSRSEMNVSTLELGDSALYLCASSLEPLRRSGELFFGEGSRLTVL.

This clone was seen a handful of times. V gene TRBV4-1 combines with J gene TRBJ1-1, with 8 bases lining up with TRBD1. Germline V gives CDR1 MGHRA, CDR2 YSYEKL. There are 16 residues in the CDR3. V dropped 2 bases and J dropped 5; count of bases not matched to a gene: 10. CDR3 DNA sequence: TGCGCCAGCAGCCAACCGACCAGGGGGCCGGGAACTGAAGCTTTCTTT. This translates into CASSQPTRGPGTEAFF.

The chain is built from TRBV9 and TRBJ2-3, with 9 positions matching TRBD1. Losses at the gene ends were 3 bases for V and 3 bases for J; bases not matched to a gene: 2. The CDR3 runs to 14 residues. Germline CDR1 and CDR2: SGDLS and YYNGEE. The CDR3 here is CASSADRGTDTQYF. The CDR3 region has the DNA TGTGCCAGCAGCGCAGACAGGGGGACAGATACGCAGTATTTT. Filled out from reference TRBV9 and TRBJ2-3, the complete variable domain reads DSGVTQTPKHLITATGQRVTLRCSPRSGDLSVYWYQQSLDQGLQFLIQYYNGEERAKGNILERFSAQQFPDLHSELNLSSLELGDSALYFCASSADRGTDTQYFGPGTRLTVL.

The chain is built from TRBV19 and TRBJ2-2; 13 nucleotides match TRBD2. Germline V CDR1 and CDR2: LNHDA, SQIVND (reference sequence). Trimming removed 3 bases from V and 1 base from J; junction bases left unmatched: 5. The CDR3 length is 18 residues. The CDR3 DNA follows: TGTGCCAGTAGTATTCGGACTAGCGGGGGTGAGAACACCGGGGAGCTGTTTTTT. Encoded protein: CASSIRTSGGENTGELFF.

This rearrangement joins TRBV10-3 to TRBJ1-1, with 8 bases that match TRBD1. The V gene's germline CDR1 is ENHRY and CDR2 SYGVKD. The length of the CDR3 is 14 residues. Trimming removed 7 bases from V and 4 bases from J; junction bases left unmatched: 8. CDR3 DNA: TGTGCCATCACCCCTGGACAGGGAAGCACTGAAGCTTTCTTT. As protein: CAITPGQGSTEAFF.

This chain connects TRBV11-2 to TRBJ2-1, with 12 positions matching TRBD2. V was clipped by 5 bases and J by 3 bases; unmatched bases: 14. Germline V gene data show CDR1 as SGHAT and CDR2 as FQNNGV. The CDR3 extends over 19 amino acids. The CDR3 here is CASSTRTSGIGPLYNEQFF. DNA for the CDR3: TGTGCCAGCAGCACACGGACTAGCGGGATCGGACCGCTCTACAATGAGCAGTTCTTC. The full variable domain, its missing parts supplied by reference TRBV11-2 and TRBJ2-1, is EAGVAQSPRYKIIEKRQSVAFWCNPISGHATLYWYQQILGQGPKLLIQFQNNGVVDDSQLPKDRFSAERLKGVDSTLKIQPAKLEDSAVYLCASSTRTSGIGPLYNEQFFGPGTRLTVL.

The chain combines TRBV7-9 with TRBJ2-1, with D possibly matching TRBD2 (5 bases). The germline gives CDR1 SEHNR, CDR2 FQNEAQ (reference sequence). V was cut by 2 bases and J by 15 bases, with 17 bases left in between. CDR3 size: 13 residues. CDR3 sequence (DNA): TGTGCCAGCAGCTTAATTGTGTCGGGGAGACCGTTCTTC. This encodes CASSLIVSGRPFF.

This chain links TRBV27 with TRBJ2-3; D is unresolved. Germline-derived CDR1 and CDR2 are MNHEY and SMNVEV (reference sequence). V was cut by 5 bases and J by 2 bases, with 8 bases left in between. The CDR3 consists of 13 residues. The CDR3 reads CASSQQNTDTQYF. The CDR3 coding sequence is TGTGCCAGCAGTCAACAGAACACAGATACGCAGTATTTT.